The clone carrying this T cell receptor beta chain turned up a few times. What it binds is not known. The entry originates in a study of T-cell memory formation after mild COVID-19. Points from the study as a whole: The second-wave clones peaking on day 37 were not confirmed as SARS-CoV-2-specific. Mainly in CM and EM were contracting CD4+ clones; CD8+ were in EMRA.

Germline V CDR1 and CDR2: SNHLY, FYNNEI. Between the trimmed V and J ends, which lost 4 bases and 0 bases, there was a span of 12 bases. The length of the CDR3 is 15 residues. TCRdb fed the 5' RACE reads into MiXCR, producing one record per CDR3 protein. The data contain about 360,000 distinct CDR3 sequences, about an eighth of them seen just once; the ten biggest clones take up around a fifth. The sequenced sample consisted of PBMCs or a T cell subset sorted from them (not recorded which). The sequence derives from a man aged 18 to 29 who had mild COVID-19 (a few samples of this study predate the infection). Cell type and time point are not known. The chain has TRBV2 and TRBJ1-1; unclear D gene. CDR3 in amino acids: CASSVRHLLNTEAFF. For the CDR3, the DNA is TGTGCCAGCAGTGTTAGACACCTCTTGAACACTGAAGCTTTCTTT.